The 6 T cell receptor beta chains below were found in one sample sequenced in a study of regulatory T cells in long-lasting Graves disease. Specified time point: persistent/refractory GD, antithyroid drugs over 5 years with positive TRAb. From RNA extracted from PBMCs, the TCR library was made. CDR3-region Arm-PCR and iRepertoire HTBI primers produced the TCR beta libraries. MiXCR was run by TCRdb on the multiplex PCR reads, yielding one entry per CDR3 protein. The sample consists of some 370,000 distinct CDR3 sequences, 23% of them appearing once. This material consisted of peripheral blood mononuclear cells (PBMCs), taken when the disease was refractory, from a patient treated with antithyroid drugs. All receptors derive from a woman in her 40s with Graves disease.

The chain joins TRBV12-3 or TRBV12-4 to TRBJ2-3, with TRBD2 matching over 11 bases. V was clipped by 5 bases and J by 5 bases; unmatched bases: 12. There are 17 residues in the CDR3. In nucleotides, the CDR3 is TGTGCCAGCAGTAAGGGTTTGACTAGCGGGACGGGAGATACGCAGTATTTT. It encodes CASSKGLTSGTGDTQYF.

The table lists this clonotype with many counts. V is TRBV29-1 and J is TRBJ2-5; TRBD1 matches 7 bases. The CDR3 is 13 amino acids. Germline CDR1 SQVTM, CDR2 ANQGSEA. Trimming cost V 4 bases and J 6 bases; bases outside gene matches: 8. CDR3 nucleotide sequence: TGCAGCGTTGCCGAAGGGACAGTTCAGACCCAGTACTTC. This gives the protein CSVAEGTVQTQYF.

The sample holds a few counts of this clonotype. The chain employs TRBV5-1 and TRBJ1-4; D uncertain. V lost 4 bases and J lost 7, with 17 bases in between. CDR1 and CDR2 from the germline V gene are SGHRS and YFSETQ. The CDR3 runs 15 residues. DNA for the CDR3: TGCGCCAGCAGCACCGGCGGGGTTGCTAGTGAAAAACTGTTTTTT. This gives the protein CASSTGGVASEKLFF.

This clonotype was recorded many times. CDR3 coding DNA: TGCGCCAGCAGCTTGTGGTCGGACAGGTCGAGCAATCAGCCCCAGCATTTT. Residues: CASSLWSDRSSNQPQHF. The rearrangement joins TRBV5-1 to TRBJ1-5; 7 bases align to TRBD1. Losses at the gene ends were 1 base for V and 1 base for J; bases not matched to a gene: 8. The CDR3 has 17 amino acids. Germline V CDR1 and CDR2: SGHRS, YFSETQ. Together with reference TRBV5-1 and TRBJ1-5, the CDR3 gives the full variable domain: KAGVTQTPRYLIKTRGQQVTLSCSPISGHRSVSWYQQTPGQGLQFLFEYFSETQRNKGNFPGRFSGRQFSNSRSEMNVSTLELGDSALYLCASSLWSDRSSNQPQHFGDGTRLSIL.

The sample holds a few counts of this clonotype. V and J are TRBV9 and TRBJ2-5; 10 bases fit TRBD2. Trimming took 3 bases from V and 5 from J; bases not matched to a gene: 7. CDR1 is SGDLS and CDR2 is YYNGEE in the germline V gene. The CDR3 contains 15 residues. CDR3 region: CASSGSLAGEETQYF. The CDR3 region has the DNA TGTGCCAGCAGCGGTTCTCTAGCGGGAGAGGAGACCCAGTACTTC.

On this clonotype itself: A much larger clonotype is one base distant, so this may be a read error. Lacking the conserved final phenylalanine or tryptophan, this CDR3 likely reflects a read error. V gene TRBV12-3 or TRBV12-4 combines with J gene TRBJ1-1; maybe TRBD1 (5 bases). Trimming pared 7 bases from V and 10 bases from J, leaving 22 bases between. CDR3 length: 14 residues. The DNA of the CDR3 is TGTGCCAGCACCCGAGGGGTGGTGGCTCTAGGAGCTTTCTCT. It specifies CASTRGVVALGAFS.